The 11 T cell receptor beta chains below come from one sample, sequenced in a study of blood T cell repertoires in COVID-19. Measured with immunoSEQ multiplex PCR; TCRdb has only the in-frame clones, and not every one. The profile covers more than 95,000 clones, with 81% appearing a single time and about 15% taken by the ten largest. Sequenced sample: peripheral blood. Receptors originate from a man younger than 40 with COVID-19, enrolled during active disease.

The chain recombines TRBV30 with TRBJ2-1; 8 positions match TRBD2. Losses at the gene ends were 0 bases for V and 5 bases for J; bases not matched to a gene: 15. The CDR3 is 18 amino acids. The germline V gene encodes CDR1 GTSNPN and CDR2 SVGIG (reference sequence). The CDR3 here is CAWSVGAFSGEGNNEQFF. The CDR3 DNA reads as TGTGCCTGGAGTGTAGGAGCGTTTAGCGGGGAGGGCAACAATGAGCAGTTCTTC.

The chain joins TRBV11-3 to TRBJ1-1, with no clear D. The CDR3 consists of 13 residues. Germline values: CDR1 SGHNT, CDR2 YENEEA. Trimming took off 7 bases at V and 0 bases at J, with 9 bases between the two ends. Written as DNA, the CDR3 is TGTGCCAGCACCCCCGCAGTGAACACTGAAGCTTTCTTT. Translating gives CASTPAVNTEAFF.

The chain links TRBV27 to TRBJ1-2; D remains unclear. The germline CDR1 and CDR2 sequences are MNHEY and SMNVEV (reference sequence). The V gene lost 2 bases and the J gene lost 6 bases, with 10 bases spanning the gap. This CDR3 region has 13 residues. CDR3 residues: CASSLVRGNGYTF. The CDR3, as DNA: TGTGCCAGCAGTTTAGTAAGAGGAAATGGCTACACCTTC.

J is TRBJ1-2 and V is TRBV28; no firm D call. V was pared by 3 bases and J by 6 bases, with 23 bases between. Germline V gene data show CDR1 as MDHEN and CDR2 as SYDVKM. The CDR3 has 17 amino acids. DNA of the CDR3: TGTGCCAGCAGTTTTGGCGGGAACGGTCCAGTATGGGATGGCTACACCTTC. Protein sequence: CASSFGGNGPVWDGYTF.

CDR3 protein: CASSVGQGTHEQYF. The CDR3 coding sequence is TGTGCCAGCAGCGTAGGACAGGGTACCCACGAGCAGTACTTC. The V and J genes are TRBV9 and TRBJ2-7; 7 positions match TRBD1. Unmatched junction bases numbered 5, after V lost 0 bases and J lost 5 bases. Per germline, CDR1 SGDLS and CDR2 YYNGEE. This CDR3 is built from 14 residues.

CDR3 sequence: CASSYSAGAGEVKLFF. CDR3 DNA: TGTGCCAGCAGTTACTCAGCGGGGGCAGGGGAGGTAAAACTGTTTTTT. The chain carries TRBV6-5 and TRBJ1-4, with D maybe TRBD1 (6 bases). Trimming shortened V by 0 bases and J by 10 bases, and 18 bases separated the two germline ends. The CDR3 consists of 16 residues. Germline V gene sequence: CDR1 MNHEY, CDR2 SVGAGI.

The V gene is TRBV20-1, the J gene TRBJ2-1; D not certain. The V end lost 3 bases, the J end lost 10 bases, and 10 bases lay between the germline ends. The CDR3 has 11 residues. Germline V gene lookup returns CDR1 DFQATT and CDR2 SNEGSKA (reference sequence). CDR3: CSASTVREQFF. DNA of the CDR3: TGCAGTGCTAGTACTGTACGGGAGCAGTTCTTC.

This clone appeared a few times. This sequence joins TRBV6-5 and TRBJ1-5, with TRBD1 matching 7 bases. There are 13 residues in the CDR3. Looked up from germline, CDR1 is MNHEY and CDR2 is SVGAGI. The ends lost 6 bases at V and 7 bases at J; junction bases unmatched: 6. The CDR3 DNA sequence: TGTGCCAGCAGGGCAGGGGGAGAACAGCCCCAGCATTTT. Translating gives CASRAGGEQPQHF.

This clone was seen a handful of times. The J gene is TRBJ2-1, the V gene TRBV5-1; D is uncertain. Germline V gene lookup returns CDR1 SGHRS and CDR2 YFSETQ. This CDR3 spans 15 amino acids. Trimming shortened V by 2 bases and J by 6 bases, and 15 bases separated the two germline ends. The CDR3 spells CASSLVEQELNEQFF. As DNA, the CDR3 is TGCGCCAGCAGCTTAGTCGAGCAGGAACTCAATGAGCAGTTCTTC. Together with reference TRBV5-1 and TRBJ2-1, the CDR3 gives the full variable domain: KAGVTQTPRYLIKTRGQQVTLSCSPISGHRSVSWYQQTPGQGLQFLFEYFSETQRNKGNFPGRFSGRQFSNSRSEMNVSTLELGDSALYLCASSLVEQELNEQFFGPGTRLTVL.

The rearrangement uses TRBV15 and TRBJ2-2; TRBD2 might be the D (6 bases). CDR3 size: 18 residues. Germline lookup yields CDR1 LNHNV and CDR2 YYDKDF (reference sequence). V lost 1 base and J 0 bases, leaving 15 bases between the germline ends. The DNA of the CDR3 is TGTGCCACCAGCAGAGTCTGGGTGTCGGGAGCGAACACCGGGGAGCTGTTTTTT. Encoded protein: CATSRVWVSGANTGELFF.

The chain is built from TRBV2 and TRBJ2-1; 8 bases align to TRBD1. The CDR3 has 17 amino acids. V lost 4 bases to trimming and J lost 5 bases; unmatched junction nucleotides: 13. Looked up from germline, CDR1 is SNHLY and CDR2 is FYNNEI. This chain's CDR3 is CASSALKGQDAHNEQFF. The CDR3 DNA sequence: TGTGCCAGCAGTGCGCTCAAGGGACAGGACGCCCACAATGAGCAGTTCTTC. Variable domain in full (rest from reference TRBV2 and TRBJ2-1): EPEVTQTPSHQVTQMGQEVILRCVPISNHLYFYWYRQILGQKVEFLVSFYNNEISEKSEIFDDQFSVERPDGSNFTLKIRSTKLEDSAMYFCASSALKGQDAHNEQFFGPGTRLTVL.